The 4 T cell receptor beta chains below were found in one sample sequenced in a study of cytomegalovirus exposure and HLA in healthy donors. TCRdb's copy holds only in-frame clones and misses some; the assay was immunoSEQ multiplex PCR. The table shows 150,000 to 200,000 clones, with roughly 84% occurring only once. The sample consisted of PBMCs. These receptors were taken from a woman in her late teens or twenties in good health and CMV-seropositive.

This sequence joins TRBV7-6 and TRBJ2-1, with D perhaps matching TRBD1 (6 bases). The CDR3 runs 15 residues. The V end lost 5 bases, the J end lost 3 bases, and 14 bases lay between the germline ends. The V gene's germline CDR1 is SGHVS and CDR2 FNYEAQ. The CDR3 spells CASSPRTANYNEQFF. The CDR3 DNA is TGTGCCAGCAGCCCCAGGACAGCAAACTACAATGAGCAGTTCTTC.

V gene TRBV9 combines with J gene TRBJ2-1, with D possibly matching TRBD2 (7 bases). This CDR3 is built from 18 residues. Germline V CDR1 and CDR2: SGDLS, YYNGEE. Trimming stripped 4 bases from V and 0 bases from J, with 20 bases between. For the CDR3, the DNA is TGTGCCAGCAGCACGACTGAAGGCGGGGGCAGCTCCTACAATGAGCAGTTCTTC. Encoded protein: CASSTTEGGGSSYNEQFF. Using reference TRBV9 and TRBJ2-1 for the parts outside the CDR3, the full variable domain is DSGVTQTPKHLITATGQRVTLRCSPRSGDLSVYWYQQSLDQGLQFLIQYYNGEERAKGNILERFSAQQFPDLHSELNLSSLELGDSALYFCASSTTEGGGSSYNEQFFGPGTRLTVL.

V usage is TRBV9 and J usage is TRBJ1-1; 7 bases align to TRBD1. This CDR3 region has 16 residues. The V gene's germline CDR1 is SGDLS and CDR2 YYNGEE. Trimming at V came to 3 bases and at J to 1 base, leaving 9 bases not matched to a gene. The CDR3 protein is CASSAQRTGPNTEAFF. The CDR3 region has the DNA TGTGCCAGCAGCGCCCAGAGGACAGGCCCGAACACTGAAGCTTTCTTT. The variable domain in full, with the rest retrieved from reference TRBV9 and TRBJ1-1, is DSGVTQTPKHLITATGQRVTLRCSPRSGDLSVYWYQQSLDQGLQFLIQYYNGEERAKGNILERFSAQQFPDLHSELNLSSLELGDSALYFCASSAQRTGPNTEAFFGQGTRLTVV.

The chain uses TRBV18 and TRBJ1-6, with a possible D match to TRBD1 (6 bases). CDR3 length equals 17 residues. Germline values: CDR1 KGHSH, CDR2 LQKENI. The V and J ends lost 4 bases and 0 bases respectively, with 13 bases between them. The CDR3 spells CASSLARGISYNSPLHF. In DNA, the CDR3 is TGTGCCAGCTCACTCGCCAGGGGTATCTCCTATAATTCACCCCTCCACTTT.